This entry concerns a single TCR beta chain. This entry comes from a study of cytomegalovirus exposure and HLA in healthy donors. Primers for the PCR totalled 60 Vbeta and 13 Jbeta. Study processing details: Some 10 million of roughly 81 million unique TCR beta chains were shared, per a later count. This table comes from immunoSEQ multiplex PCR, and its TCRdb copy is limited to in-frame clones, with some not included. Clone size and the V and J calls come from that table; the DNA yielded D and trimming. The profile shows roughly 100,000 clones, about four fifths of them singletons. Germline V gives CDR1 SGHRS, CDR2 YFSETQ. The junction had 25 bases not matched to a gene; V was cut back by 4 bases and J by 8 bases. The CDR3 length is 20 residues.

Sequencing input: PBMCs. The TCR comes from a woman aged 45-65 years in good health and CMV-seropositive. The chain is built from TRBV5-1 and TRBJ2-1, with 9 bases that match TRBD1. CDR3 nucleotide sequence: TGCGCCAGCAGCCTGAGCACCGGGACAGGGACCATCCTTATGGCCTATGAGCAGTTCTTC. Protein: CASSLSTGTGTILMAYEQFF.